This is a list of T cell receptor beta chains from one sample in a study of blood T cell repertoires in COVID-19. The repertoire was sequenced with immunoSEQ multiplex PCR; TCRdb's copy has only in-frame clones and lacks some. The profile shows about 180,000 clones, about 85% of them singletons. The specimen was peripheral blood. The receptors come from a woman aged 30 to 39 with active or convalescent COVID-19. Both conserved end residues are part of each CDR3. D genes are given only for firm matches. Expanded clones are given a class, and other clones once, few, many or no size at all.

TRBJ1-2	-	TRBV5-4	TRBD1	TGTGCCAGCAGCTTGGGGGACAGTCCCTTTTCTGGCTACACCTTC	CASSLGDSPFSGYTF
TRBJ1-4	-	TRBV3-1/TRBV3-2	TRBD1	TGTGCCAGCAGCCTACGACAGGGGGCGGGTGAAAAACTGTTTTTT	CASSLRQGAGEKLFF
TRBJ1-1	-	TRBV12-5	TRBD1	TGTGCTAGTGGTTTGGTAAGGACAGGGGGTTGGGGGAACACTGAAGCTTTCTTT	CASGLVRTGGWGNTEAFF
TRBJ1-4	-	TRBV7-9	-	TGTGCCATCCGGCGGATCCTTAATGAAAAACTGTTTTTT	CAIRRILNEKLFF
TRBJ1-3	-	TRBV4-1	-	TGCGCCAGCAGCCAAGGACAGTTTAGCTCTGGAAACACCATATATTTT	CASSQGQFSSGNTIYF
TRBJ2-3	-	TRBV20-1	TRBD1	TGCAGTGCTAGTATACCGGGACAGATATTCACAGATACGCAGTATTTT	CSASIPGQIFTDTQYF
TRBJ1-4	once	TRBV10-3	-	TGTGCCATCAGTGAGTCGACGGGGTTTCCTGAAAAACTGTTTTTT	CAISESTGFPEKLFF
TRBJ2-2	-	TRBV2	TRBD1	TGTGCCAGCAGTGTCTTGGGACAGGGGAACACCGGGGAGCTGTTTTTT	CASSVLGQGNTGELFF
TRBJ2-5	-	TRBV11-2	-	TGTGCCAGCAGGAACCACAGGGTTGTGGGTGAGACCCAGTACTTC	CASRNHRVVGETQYF
TRBJ1-5	-	TRBV27	-	TGTGCCAGCAGTGGGGGACTTTTAGAGCCCCAGCATTTT	CASSGGLLEPQHF